The 27 T cell receptor beta chains presented below share a single source sample, sequenced in a study of a mutant IDH1 vaccine in newly diagnosed glioma. Produced via immunoSEQ multiplex PCR; TCRdb's table is partial and in-frame only. The sample lists around 60,000 clones; 75% to 90% were seen once. No antigens are known for them. Time point denoted: week 47, end of study. A 20-mer mutant IDH1 peptide at 300 ug was injected subcutaneously with topical imiquimod. Sequencing used PBMCs, obtained from a glioma patient whose treatment included an IDH1 peptide vaccine. These receptors were collected from a man under 40 with glioma.

The V gene is TRBV19, the J gene TRBJ2-6, with D perhaps TRBD1 or TRBD2 (6 bases each). V shed 6 bases and J shed 0 bases, with 21 bases lying between them. Germline V gene data show CDR1 as LNHDA and CDR2 as SQIVND (reference sequence). CDR3 length: 19 residues. CDR3 sequence (DNA): TGTGCCAGTAGCAACCCGCCGGGCAGGGGAGGCTCTGGGGCCAACGTCCTGACTTTC. Protein sequence: CASSNPPGRGGSGANVLTF.

The sample holds a few counts of this clone. The chain uses TRBV15 and TRBJ2-6; D may be TRBD1 (5 bases). Trimming shortened V by 1 base and J by 1 base, and 5 bases separated the two germline ends. The CDR3 has 15 amino acids. The germline V gene encodes CDR1 LNHNV and CDR2 YYDKDF (reference sequence). The CDR3 loop reads CATSRGQSGANVLTF. The CDR3 DNA follows: TGTGCCACCAGCAGAGGACAGTCTGGGGCCAACGTCCTGACTTTC.

The genes are TRBV15 and TRBJ1-4; perhaps TRBD1 as D (6 bases). V was shortened by 3 bases and J by 6 bases, with 17 bases between the two germline ends. Per germline, CDR1 LNHNV and CDR2 YYDKDF (reference sequence). The CDR3 has 16 residues. The CDR3 sequence is CATSSLRGGGHEKLFF. The DNA for the CDR3 is TGTGCCACCAGCAGTCTTAGAGGAGGGGGACATGAAAAACTGTTTTTT.

V usage is TRBV10-2 and J usage is TRBJ2-1, with 10 bases matching TRBD2. V was pared by 5 bases and J by 8 bases, with 6 bases of the junction left unmatched. The CDR3 extends over 14 amino acids. Germline CDR1 is WSHSY and CDR2 is SAAADI. This chain's CDR3 is CASSPGTSVYEQFF. CDR3 DNA: TGCGCCAGCAGTCCCGGGACTAGCGTGTATGAGCAGTTCTTC.

The rearrangement joins TRBV10-3 to TRBJ2-7; D is unresolved. Germline CDR1 and CDR2: ENHRY and SYGVKD. The V end lost 1 base, the J end lost 3 bases, and 4 bases lay between the germline ends. There are 12 residues in the CDR3. For the CDR3, the DNA is TGTGCCATCAGTGAGTTTGTCTACGAGCAGTACTTC. This codes for CAISEFVYEQYF.

The chain combines TRBV2 with TRBJ2-1; 7 bases agree with TRBD2. CDR1 is SNHLY and CDR2 is FYNNEI in the germline V gene. This CDR3 contains 13 residues. Unmatched junction bases numbered 9, after V lost 1 base and J lost 15 bases. This chain's CDR3 is CASSEGTSTGGFF. The CDR3 DNA follows: TGTGCCAGCAGTGAAGGGACTAGTACGGGGGGGTTCTTC.

The V call is TRBV5-5, the J call TRBJ1-2, with a tentative D call TRBD1 (5 bases). CDR1 SGHKS and CDR2 YYEKEE come from the germline V gene (reference sequence). CDR3 length: 16 amino acids. The V gene lost 6 bases and the J gene lost 1 base, with 19 bases spanning the gap. Written as DNA, the CDR3 is TGTGCCAGCACCTCTACCGGGGGACGGCGTAACTATGGCTACACCTTC. It is translated as CASTSTGGRRNYGYTF. Complete variable domain (other parts from reference TRBV5-5 and TRBJ1-2): DAGVTQSPTHLIKTRGQQVTLRCSPISGHKSVSWYQQVLGQGPQFIFQYYEKEERGRGNFPDRFSARQFPNYSSELNVNALLLGDSALYLCASTSTGGRRNYGYTFGSGTRLTVV.

The gene calls are TRBV6-4 and TRBJ2-1; the match to TRBD2 covers 9 bases. CDR3 length: 16 amino acids. With 4 bases clipped from V and 3 bases from J, the junction kept 7 bases outside the gene matches. CDR1 is MRHNA and CDR2 is SNTAGT in the germline V gene. CDR3 protein: CASSVQAGGSYNEQFF. CDR3 DNA: TGTGCCAGCAGTGTTCAAGCGGGGGGTAGCTACAATGAGCAGTTCTTC.

The chain uses TRBV6-6 and TRBJ2-5, with a tentative D call TRBD1 (6 bases). Trimming shortened V by 5 bases and J by 5 bases, and 18 bases separated the two germline ends. Per the germline V gene, CDR1 is MNHNY and CDR2 is SVGAGI (reference sequence). The CDR3 contains 15 residues. DNA for the CDR3: TGTGCCAGCAGTCCAGGGGCAGGGCCCGAGGAGACCCAGTACTTC. This encodes CASSPGAGPEETQYF.

The CDR3 sequence: CASSSGFGFNTEAFF. The CDR3 coding sequence is TGTGCCAGCAGCTCAGGTTTTGGGTTTAACACTGAAGCTTTCTTT. The rearrangement uses TRBV7-9 and TRBJ1-1, with unresolved D. Germline CDR1 SEHNR, CDR2 FQNEAQ (reference sequence). The CDR3 runs to 15 residues. Trimming took 4 bases from V and 2 from J, leaving 14 bases between them.

This clone has a handful of counts. The V and J genes are TRBV2 and TRBJ1-1; D is unclear. Germline V gives CDR1 SNHLY, CDR2 FYNNEI. V was shortened by 4 bases and J by 2 bases, with 11 bases between the two germline ends. There are 14 residues in the CDR3. The CDR3 DNA reads as TGTGCCAGCAGTGTTGGCGGACGAAACACTGAAGCTTTCTTT. Translation: CASSVGGRNTEAFF.

The chain couples TRBV18 to TRBJ1-2, with 8 positions matching TRBD1. This CDR3 has 17 amino acids. The germline V gene encodes CDR1 KGHSH and CDR2 LQKENI. The V and J ends lost 6 bases and 5 bases, in that order; junction bases with no gene match: 17. The CDR3: CASSRGDSVTGGYGYTF. The CDR3 DNA is TGTGCCAGCTCCCGCGGAGACAGTGTAACAGGGGGATATGGCTACACCTTC.

The chain is built from TRBV5-1 and TRBJ1-4; the D gene is possibly TRBD1 (5 bases). Germline assignment: CDR1 SGHRS and CDR2 YFSETQ. The CDR3 length is 15 residues. With 4 bases removed from V and 5 bases from J, the gap between germline ends came to 15 bases. CDR3 loop: CASSPVGGRNEKLFF. The CDR3 nucleotides are TGCGCCAGCAGCCCGGTGGGGGGGAGGAATGAAAAACTGTTTTTT.

CDR3 region: CASTSGRGVANSPLHF. The CDR3 region has the DNA TGTGCCAGCACCTCGGGTAGAGGGGTCGCTAATTCACCCCTCCACTTT. The V call is TRBV11-2, the J call TRBJ1-6; D possibly corresponds to TRBD1 (5 bases). Trimming pared 7 bases from V and 6 bases from J, leaving 19 bases between. Looked up from germline, CDR1 is SGHAT and CDR2 is FQNNGV. There are 16 residues in the CDR3.

The chain links TRBV18 to TRBJ1-3; D might be TRBD1 (6 bases). The V end was cut by 6 bases, the J end by 0 bases, with 12 bases between. Germline-derived CDR1 and CDR2 are KGHSH and LQKENI. This CDR3 region has 15 residues. The CDR3 here is CASSPMDSSGNTIYF. The CDR3 nucleotides read TGTGCCAGCTCCCCGATGGACAGCTCTGGAAACACCATATATTTT. The full variable domain, in which reference TRBV18 and TRBJ1-3 provide the parts outside the CDR3, is NAGVMQNPRHLVRRRGQEARLRCSPMKGHSHVYWYRQLPEEGLKFMVYLQKENIIDESGMPKERFSAEFPKEGPSILRIQQVVRGDSAAYFCASSPMDSSGNTIYFGEGSWLTVV.

V and J are TRBV6-5 and TRBJ1-2; 7 positions match TRBD1. V gave up 7 bases and J gave up 3 bases; unmatched junction bases: 11. CDR3 length equals 15 residues. Germline V CDR1 and CDR2: MNHEY, SVGAGI. CDR3 loop: CASTLLRDSDYGYTF. The CDR3 DNA is TGTGCCAGCACGCTACTCCGGGACAGTGACTATGGCTACACCTTC.

The chain joins TRBV29-1 to TRBJ2-3, with TRBD1 matching over 11 bases. Germline CDR1 reads SQVTM; CDR2 reads ANQGSEA. Trimming took 5 bases from V and 6 from J; bases not matched to a gene: 7. The length of the CDR3 is 14 residues. The CDR3 spells CSVSGQGASDTQYF. CDR3 in DNA: TGCAGCGTTAGCGGACAGGGGGCCTCTGATACGCAGTATTTT.

CDR3 nucleotides: TGCGCCAGCAGCTTGGGTTGGGACAATGAGCAGTTCTTC. It is translated as CASSLGWDNEQFF. The rearrangement joins TRBV5-1 to TRBJ2-1, with D uncertain. Trimming shortened V by 0 bases and J by 5 bases, and 6 bases separated the two germline ends. Germline V gives CDR1 SGHRS, CDR2 YFSETQ. This CDR3 spans 13 amino acids.

The chain has TRBV5-6 and TRBJ2-2; D gene ambiguous. The CDR3 consists of 16 residues. Germline V gives CDR1 SGHDT, CDR2 YYEEEE. V dropped 0 bases and J dropped 0 bases, with 9 bases sitting between them. The CDR3 coding sequence is TGTGCCAGCAGCTTGGATCCCCGTTCGAACACCGGGGAGCTGTTTTTT. Protein product: CASSLDPRSNTGELFF.

This clone was picked up one time. DNA for the CDR3: TGCGCCAGCAGTGAAAAACTTCTCGAGGGACAGCCGGGGAATGGCTACACCTTC. Its translation: CASSEKLLEGQPGNGYTF. The chain combines TRBV10-2 with TRBJ1-2; 7 nucleotides align to TRBD1. Germline V lookup: CDR1 WSHSY, CDR2 SAAADI. V lost 3 bases to trimming and J lost 6 bases; unmatched junction nucleotides: 19. There are 18 residues in the CDR3.

The chain carries TRBV6-1 and TRBJ2-6, with TRBD1 matching over 7 bases. CDR3 length equals 15 residues. After removal of 11 bases from V and 0 bases from J, the junction contained 7 bases not matched to a gene. Germline assignment: CDR1 MNHNS and CDR2 SASEGT. CDR3 residues: CAGRQGSSGANVLTF. The DNA of the CDR3 is TGTGCCGGACGACAGGGTTCCTCTGGGGCCAACGTCCTGACTTTC.

This clone occurred a few times. The V and J genes are TRBV20-1 and TRBJ1-1, with 8 positions matching TRBD1. CDR3 length: 11 amino acids. The J segment lost 11 bases and the V segment lost 0 bases, leaving 2 bases of the junction unmatched. Germline V gene data show CDR1 as DFQATT and CDR2 as SNEGSKA (reference sequence). This chain's CDR3 is CSAREDREAFF. The CDR3 coding sequence is TGCAGTGCTAGAGAGGACAGGGAGGCTTTCTTT.

The chain employs TRBV7-9 and TRBJ1-1; D call uncertain. CDR1 is SEHNR, CDR2 FQNEAQ, per germline (reference sequence). The CDR3 consists of 15 residues. V lost 7 bases, J lost 2 bases, and 17 bases lay in between. DNA for the CDR3: TGTGCCAGCACCTACTTAGGGTTCGGTAACACTGAAGCTTTCTTT. Translated, it gives CASTYLGFGNTEAFF.

The genes are TRBV18 and TRBJ1-1; 10 positions agree with TRBD1. V was pared by 7 bases and J by 3 bases, with 11 bases of the junction left unmatched. There are 16 residues in the CDR3. Per germline, CDR1 KGHSH and CDR2 LQKENI. The DNA of the CDR3 is TGTGCCAGCTTAAAGGACAGGGGGAGAAGTCACACTGAAGCTTTCTTT. It is translated as CASLKDRGRSHTEAFF.

V and J are TRBV27 and TRBJ1-2, with D possibly TRBD1 on 6 matching bases. The CDR3 is 14 amino acids. Per the germline V gene, CDR1 is MNHEY and CDR2 is SMNVEV (reference sequence). The V end lost 7 bases, the J end lost 2 bases, and 14 bases lay between the germline ends. The CDR3 DNA follows: TGTGCCAGCAATTCCATGAGGGGGAACTATGGCTACACCTTC. It specifies CASNSMRGNYGYTF.

This clone was detected only once. The sample carries other DNA sequences with the same CDR3. The chain is built from TRBV7-6 and TRBJ2-7; D may match TRBD1 or TRBD2 (5 bases each). The CDR3 is made up of 14 amino acids. CDR1 and CDR2 (germline): SGHVS, FNYEAQ. V gave up 5 bases and J gave up 6 bases, with 17 bases separating them. In DNA, the CDR3 is TGTGCCAGCAGCGACCATCCTCAGGGAGCCGAGCAGTACTTC. This translates into CASSDHPQGAEQYF. The full variable domain, completed using reference TRBV7-6 and TRBJ2-7, is GAGVSQSPRYKVTKRGQDVALRCDPISGHVSLYWYRQALGQGPEFLTYFNYEAQQDKSGLPNDRFSAERPEGSISTLTIQRTEQRDSAMYRCASSDHPQGAEQYFGPGTRLTVT.

This clone was seen a few times. The sample carries other DNA sequences with the same CDR3. The V and J genes are TRBV7-9 and TRBJ1-1; 8 bases fit TRBD1. V lost 2 bases, J lost 5 bases, and 4 bases stayed unmatched. This CDR3 contains 14 residues. CDR1 is SEHNR and CDR2 is FQNEAQ in the germline V gene (reference sequence). The CDR3 DNA is TGTGCCAGCAGCTTAACAGGGGGAAAAACTGAAGCTTTCTTT. Its translation: CASSLTGGKTEAFF.